The clone carrying this T cell receptor beta chain was seen only a few times. What it recognizes is unknown. These data originate in a study of identical twins. Whole-study results and caveats: Models underestimated TCR alpha sharing (out-of-frame) in monozygotic twins.

TCRdb re-analysed the 5' RACE reads in MiXCR, keeping a single row per CDR3 protein. The sample contains a few hundred thousand distinct CDR3 sequences, approximately 14% of which appear only once. The same sample was also studied in work on yellow fever vaccine responses in identical twins.

The TCR sequence derives from a woman aged 18-35 years in good health. The sequenced sample was CD4+ T cells sorted from blood.

CDR3 nucleotides: TGTGCCAGCAGTTATACAGGGTCACATAATTCACCCCTCCACTTT. Translated: CASSYTGSHNSPLHF. The chain joins TRBV27 to TRBJ1-6, with D maybe TRBD1 (6 bases). This CDR3 region has 15 residues. V shed 4 bases and J shed 5 bases, with 12 bases lying between them. Germline lookup yields CDR1 MNHEY and CDR2 SMNVEV (reference sequence).